This T cell receptor (beta chain) was identified during a study of T cells in localized non-small cell lung cancer. Here immunoSEQ multiplex PCR was the method, and the copy in TCRdb shows in-frame clones only, minus some. Of tens of thousands of clones detected, roughly nine tenths appear once; the ten largest clones hold around 3.9%. Study conclusions and caveats: A denser population of T cells in blood accompanied longer overall survival. Adjacent lung was found to contain a median approximately 60 of the top 100 tumor clones. Heterogeneity remains possible because sequencing was limited to only one tumor region.

With regard to this clone: Its specificity is not known.

V shed 5 bases, J shed 4 bases, and the junction held 4 bases outside the gene matches. The CDR3 covers 13 residues. Germline CDR1 MNHNS, CDR2 SASEGT. Sequenced here: peripheral blood, sampled before any cancer treatment. The origin of this receptor is a man between 40 and 69 years old with stage I lung adenocarcinoma. This chain connects TRBV6-1 to TRBJ2-7; 8 bases line up with TRBD1. CDR3 DNA sequence: TGTGCCAGCAGTCCACGGACAGGGTACGAGCAGTACTTC. Protein sequence: CASSPRTGYEQYF.